The next 21 T cell receptor beta chains were all read from a single sample in a study of CD8+ T cells in alopecia areata. RNA, once extracted, was reverse transcribed into cDNA for use as the sequencing template. TCRdb's copy holds only in-frame clones and misses some; the assay was immunoSEQ multiplex PCR. The repertoire holds 250,000 to 300,000 clones, with roughly 60% as singletons. Treatment meaning: oral pan-JAK inhibitor, 5-10 mg twice daily. The specimen was CD4+ T cells sorted from blood, collected at week 24, from a patient treated with tofacitinib. All receptors come from a human donor with alopecia areata.

This chain links TRBV7-2 with TRBJ2-7; the D gene is possibly TRBD2 (6 bases). V was trimmed by 0 bases and J by 4 bases, leaving 13 bases between them. Germline V gene sequence: CDR1 SGHTA, CDR2 FQGNSA. The CDR3 runs 15 residues. CDR3 bases: TGTGCCAGCAGCTTAGCGGGGGGAGCAGCTTACGAGCAGTACTTC. Amino acid sequence: CASSLAGGAAYEQYF.

The chain has TRBV30 and TRBJ1-2, with D perhaps matching TRBD1 (6 bases). CDR1 and CDR2 (germline): GTSNPN, SVGIG (reference sequence). The V end was cut by 4 bases, the J end by 8 bases, with 17 bases between. This CDR3 is 13 amino acids long. CDR3 sequence: CAWTATRGKGYTF. CDR3 nucleotides: TGTGCCTGGACTGCGACGAGGGGGAAGGGCTACACCTTC. Based on the CDR3 plus reference TRBV30 and TRBJ1-2, the full variable domain is SQTIHQWPATLVQPVGSPLSLECTVEGTSNPNLYWYRQAAGRGLQLLFYSVGIGQISSEVPQNLSASRPQDRQFILSSKKLLLSDSGFYLCAWTATRGKGYTFGSGTRLTVV.

The rearrangement links TRBV7-9 to TRBJ2-5; 11 positions match TRBD2. With 5 bases clipped from V and 5 bases from J, the junction kept 16 bases outside the gene matches. Looked up from germline, CDR1 is SEHNR and CDR2 is FQNEAQ (reference sequence). The CDR3 length is 18 residues. CDR3 sequence reads: CASSNGTSGPLRRETQYF. CDR3 bases: TGTGCCAGCAGCAACGGGACTAGCGGTCCGCTCCGTCGGGAGACCCAGTACTTC.

The chain carries TRBV18 and TRBJ2-3, with 8 bases lining up with TRBD1. V was clipped by 3 bases and J by 2 bases; unmatched bases: 4. Looked up from germline, CDR1 is KGHSH and CDR2 is LQKENI. This CDR3 has 15 residues. CDR3 bases: TGTGCCAGCTCACCCGGGACAGGACTCACAGATACGCAGTATTTT. This gives the protein CASSPGTGLTDTQYF.

The V and J genes are TRBV6-5 and TRBJ2-3; perhaps TRBD1 as D (6 bases). Germline V gene lookup returns CDR1 MNHEY and CDR2 SVGAGI. The CDR3 totals 13 residues. Trimming took 5 bases from V and 4 from J, leaving 10 bases between them. The CDR3 nucleotides read TGTGCCAGCAGTGCCCCAGGGGCAGATACGCAGTATTTT. Protein product: CASSAPGADTQYF.

V usage is TRBV2 and J usage is TRBJ1-4; no reliable D call. There are 18 residues in the CDR3. The germline CDR1 and CDR2 sequences are SNHLY and FYNNEI. Trimming removed 1 base at V and 0 bases at J, with 15 bases between. CDR3 DNA sequence: TGTGCCAGCAGTGAAGTATCGTGGCAGGTTCCAACTAATGAAAAACTGTTTTTT. It yields the protein CASSEVSWQVPTNEKLFF. The whole variable domain, remainder taken from reference TRBV2 and TRBJ1-4, is EPEVTQTPSHQVTQMGQEVILRCVPISNHLYFYWYRQILGQKVEFLVSFYNNEISEKSEIFDDQFSVERPDGSNFTLKIRSTKLEDSAMYFCASSEVSWQVPTNEKLFFGSGTQLSVL.

J is TRBJ1-1 and V is TRBV9; tentatively, D is TRBD1 (6 bases). Trimming pared 0 bases from V and 0 bases from J, leaving 9 bases between. Germline V gene sequence: CDR1 SGDLS, CDR2 YYNGEE. The CDR3 extends over 15 amino acids. DNA of the CDR3: TGTGCCAGCAGCGTAGCCGCAGGGGTGAACACTGAAGCTTTCTTT. It encodes CASSVAAGVNTEAFF.

The V call is TRBV6-5, the J call TRBJ1-1; unclear D gene. Germline V gives CDR1 MNHEY, CDR2 SVGAGI. The V end was cut by 5 bases, the J end by 4 bases, with 11 bases between. The CDR3 extends over 13 amino acids. The CDR3 DNA reads TGTGCCAGCAGTGAGCAGCCTGGCACTGAAGCTTTCTTT. As protein: CASSEQPGTEAFF.

The chain has TRBV6-5 and TRBJ2-3, with 12 positions matching TRBD2. Trimming removed 6 bases from V and 1 base from J; junction bases left unmatched: 5. The V gene's germline CDR1 is MNHEY and CDR2 SVGAGI. CDR3 length: 16 residues. The DNA for the CDR3 is TGTGCCAGCAGCTACACTAGCGGGGGGCGCACAGATACGCAGTATTTT. This encodes CASSYTSGGRTDTQYF.

V usage is TRBV5-1 and J usage is TRBJ2-7; D not resolved. Trimming removed 0 bases at V and 4 bases at J, with 8 bases between. The germline CDR1 and CDR2 sequences are SGHRS and YFSETQ. The CDR3 is 13 residues long. CDR3 residues: CASSLAEGYEQYF. In nucleotides, the CDR3 is TGCGCCAGCAGCTTGGCCGAAGGGTACGAGCAGTACTTC.

There are a few counts of this clone. V and J are TRBV7-2 and TRBJ2-4, with a tentative D call TRBD2 (5 bases). The CDR3 spans 12 residues. V was shortened by 5 bases and J by 8 bases, with 10 bases between the two germline ends. Per the germline V gene, CDR1 is SGHTA and CDR2 is FQGNSA. CDR3 DNA sequence: TGTGCCAGCAGCCAATCGAGGGACATTCAGTACTTC. Translation gives CASSQSRDIQYF. Drawing the rest from reference TRBV7-2 and TRBJ2-4, the complete variable domain is GAGVSQSPSNKVTEKGKDVELRCDPISGHTALYWYRQSLGQGLEFLIYFQGNSAPDKSGLPSDRFSAERTGGSVSTLTIQRTQQEDSAVYLCASSQSRDIQYFGAGTRLSVL.

V gene TRBV5-4 combines with J gene TRBJ2-7, with a possible D match to TRBD1 (5 bases). Between the trimmed V and J ends, which lost 4 bases and 1 base, there was a span of 12 bases. The CDR3 extends over 14 amino acids. Germline values: CDR1 SGHNT, CDR2 YYREEE (reference sequence). DNA for the CDR3: TGTGCCAGCAGCGTGTGGACACAATCCTACGAGCAGTACTTC. Translation: CASSVWTQSYEQYF.

V and J are TRBV7-9 and TRBJ1-5, with unresolved D. V was clipped by 5 bases and J by 0 bases, with 5 bases between them. Germline CDR1 SEHNR, CDR2 FQNEAQ (reference sequence). The CDR3 extends over 13 amino acids. Here the CDR3 DNA reads TGTGCCAGCAGCCCATATAGCAATCAGCCCCAGCATTTT. This gives the protein CASSPYSNQPQHF.

V usage is TRBV27 and J usage is TRBJ2-7; D not resolved. V dropped 6 bases and J dropped 0 bases, with 6 bases sitting between them. The length of the CDR3 is 12 residues. CDR1 MNHEY and CDR2 SMNVEV come from the germline V gene (reference sequence). The CDR3 DNA reads TGTGCCAGCAGCCACAACTCCTACGAGCAGTACTTC. Translation: CASSHNSYEQYF.

As for this clone: This sequence may be a read error, since a much larger clone differs from it by one base. The sample contains more than one DNA sequence encoding this CDR3. The CDR3 DNA reads as TGTGCCAGCAGCTTAGCAGGGGGGAACACTGAAGCTTTCTTT. Protein product: CASSLAGGNTEAFF. The chain combines TRBV7-2 with TRBJ1-1; weak D call: TRBD1 (6 bases). CDR3 length: 14 residues. V was cut by 0 bases and J by 1 base, with 6 bases left in between. Germline V CDR1 and CDR2: SGHTA, FQGNSA.

The chain combines TRBV25-1 with TRBJ1-1; TRBD1 agrees at 8 bases. The CDR3 runs 13 residues. Germline V gives CDR1 MGHDK, CDR2 SYGVNS. With V trimmed by 8 bases and J by 1 base, 3 bases remained unmatched. The CDR3 is CASLDRGNTEAFF. The CDR3 DNA reads as TGTGCCAGCCTTGACAGGGGGAACACTGAAGCTTTCTTT.

The chain uses TRBV2 and TRBJ2-7, with D unresolved. Per the germline V gene, CDR1 is SNHLY and CDR2 is FYNNEI. CDR3 length: 12 amino acids. V was trimmed by 5 bases and J by 2 bases, leaving 7 bases between them. CDR3 region: CASSYSAYEQYF. The CDR3 bases are TGTGCCAGCAGTTACAGTGCCTACGAGCAGTACTTC.

V and J are TRBV30 and TRBJ2-7, with TRBD2 matching 8 bases. There are 11 residues in the CDR3. Trimming at V came to 4 bases and at J to 6 bases, leaving 2 bases not matched to a gene. Germline lookup yields CDR1 GTSNPN and CDR2 SVGIG (reference sequence). The DNA for the CDR3 is TGTGCCTGGACGGGAGGGGGCGAGCAGTACTTC. Translating gives CAWTGGGEQYF.

Only one count was recorded for this clone. V is TRBV30 and J is TRBJ1-5; no reliable D call. The germline V gene encodes CDR1 GTSNPN and CDR2 SVGIG (reference sequence). V was clipped by 2 bases and J by 0 bases, with 11 bases between them. The length of the CDR3 is 15 residues. The CDR3 nucleotides are TGTGCCTGGAGTCATGGTCTTTATAGCAATCAGCCCCAGCATTTT. Encoded protein: CAWSHGLYSNQPQHF.

V gene TRBV9 combines with J gene TRBJ2-5; 7 bases map to TRBD1. This CDR3 has 15 residues. V trimming: 0 bases; J trimming: 5 bases; junction bases outside the gene matches: 7. CDR1 and CDR2 from the germline V gene are SGDLS and YYNGEE. CDR3: CASSVATTGYETQYF. In DNA, the CDR3 is TGTGCCAGCAGCGTAGCTACGACAGGGTACGAGACCCAGTACTTC.

This clone has a handful of counts. Here the CDR3 DNA reads TGTGCCACCAGCAGAGATAGGAATGAGCAGTTCTTC. Amino acid sequence: CATSRDRNEQFF. The chain uses TRBV15 and TRBJ2-1, with D hard to call. The length of the CDR3 is 12 residues. Germline-derived CDR1 and CDR2 are LNHNV and YYDKDF (reference sequence). Trimming stripped 0 bases from V and 7 bases from J, with 4 bases between.